The T cell receptor (beta chain) described here comes from a study of identical twins. Study results and limitations: For cord blood, abundant beta clonotypes had fewer insertions, unlike memory repertoires, which showed none. Conclusions rested on cross-sectional statistics rather than following the same donors. Partly confounded zero-insertion analyses could result from invariant MAIT and iNKT cells.

CDR1 is SGHRS, CDR2 YFSETQ, per germline. V was shortened by 4 bases and J by 7 bases, with 11 bases between the two germline ends. This CDR3 comprises 13 residues. TCRdb fed the 5' RACE reads into MiXCR, producing one record per CDR3 protein. Among about 720,000 distinct CDR3 sequences listed, more than 6.5% were seen once. This clonotype came up a few times. Its antigen is undetermined. The same sample was also studied in work on yellow fever vaccine responses in identical twins.

The TCR originated in a woman between 18 and 30 years old in good health. The chain joins TRBV5-1 to TRBJ1-4; D is unresolved. Sequencing was performed on PBMCs. DNA of the CDR3: TGCGCCAGCAGCCAGCCGGGGTTTGAAAAACTGTTTTTT. Its translation is CASSQPGFEKLFF.